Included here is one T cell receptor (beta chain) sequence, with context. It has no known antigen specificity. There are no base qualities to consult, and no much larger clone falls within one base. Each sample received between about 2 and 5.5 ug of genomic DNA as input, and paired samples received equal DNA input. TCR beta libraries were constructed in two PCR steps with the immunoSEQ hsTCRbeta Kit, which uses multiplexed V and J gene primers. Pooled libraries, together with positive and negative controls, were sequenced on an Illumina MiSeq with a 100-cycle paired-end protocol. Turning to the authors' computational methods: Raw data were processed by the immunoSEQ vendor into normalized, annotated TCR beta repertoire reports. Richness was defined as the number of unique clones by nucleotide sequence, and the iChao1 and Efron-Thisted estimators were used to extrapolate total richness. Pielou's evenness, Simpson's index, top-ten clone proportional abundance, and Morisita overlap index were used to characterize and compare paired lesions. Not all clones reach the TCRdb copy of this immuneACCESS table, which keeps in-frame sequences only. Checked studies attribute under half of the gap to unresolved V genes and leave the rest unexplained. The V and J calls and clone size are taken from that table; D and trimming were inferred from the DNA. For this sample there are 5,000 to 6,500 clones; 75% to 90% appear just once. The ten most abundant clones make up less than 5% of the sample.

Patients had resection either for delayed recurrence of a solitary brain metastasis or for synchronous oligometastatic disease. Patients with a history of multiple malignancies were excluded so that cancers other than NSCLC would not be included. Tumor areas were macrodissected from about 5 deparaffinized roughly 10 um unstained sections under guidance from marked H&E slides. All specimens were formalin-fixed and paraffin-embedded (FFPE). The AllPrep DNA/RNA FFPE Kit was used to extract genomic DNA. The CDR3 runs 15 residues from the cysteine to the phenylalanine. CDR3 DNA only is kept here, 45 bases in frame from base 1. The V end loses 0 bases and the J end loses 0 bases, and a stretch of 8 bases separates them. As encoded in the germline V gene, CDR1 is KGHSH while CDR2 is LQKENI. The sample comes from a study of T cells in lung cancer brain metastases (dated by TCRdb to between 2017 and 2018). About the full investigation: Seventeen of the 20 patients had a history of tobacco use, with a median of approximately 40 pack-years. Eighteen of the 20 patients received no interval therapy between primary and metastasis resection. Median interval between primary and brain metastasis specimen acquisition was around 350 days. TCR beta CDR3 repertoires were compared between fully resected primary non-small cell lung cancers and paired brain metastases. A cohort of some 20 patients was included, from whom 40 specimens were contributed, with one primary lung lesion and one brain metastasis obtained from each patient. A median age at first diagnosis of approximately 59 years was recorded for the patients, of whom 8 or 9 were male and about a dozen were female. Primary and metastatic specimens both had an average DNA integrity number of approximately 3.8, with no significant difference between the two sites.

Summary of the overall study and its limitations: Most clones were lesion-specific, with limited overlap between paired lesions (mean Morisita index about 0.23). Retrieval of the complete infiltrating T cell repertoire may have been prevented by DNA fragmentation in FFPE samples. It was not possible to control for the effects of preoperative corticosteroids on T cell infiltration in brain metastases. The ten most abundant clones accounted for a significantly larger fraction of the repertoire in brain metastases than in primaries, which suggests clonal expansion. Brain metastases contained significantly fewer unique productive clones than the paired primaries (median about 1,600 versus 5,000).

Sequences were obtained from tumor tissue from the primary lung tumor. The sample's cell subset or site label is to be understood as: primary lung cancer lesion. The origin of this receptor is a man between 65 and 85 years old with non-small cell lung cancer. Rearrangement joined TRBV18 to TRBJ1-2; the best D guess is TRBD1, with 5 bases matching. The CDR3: CASSPPAGTNYGYTF. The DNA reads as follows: TGTGCCAGCTCACCACCGGCAGGGACTAACTATGGCTACACCTTC. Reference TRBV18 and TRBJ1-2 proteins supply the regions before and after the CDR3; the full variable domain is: NAGVMQNPRHLVRRRGQEARLRCSPMKGHSHVYWYRQLPEEGLKFMVYLQKENIIDESGMPKERFSAEFPKEGPSILRIQQVVRGDSAAYFCASSPPAGTNYGYTFGSGTRLTVV.